A selection of T cell receptor beta chains follows, all from one sample in a study of yellow fever vaccine responses in identical twins. TCRdb reprocessed the RT-PCR reads via MiXCR and lists one record per CDR3 protein. This table has 950 or so distinct CDR3 sequences, about 80% appearing once. The starting material was T cells from blood (PBMCs), unsorted or a sorted subset (not recorded which), obtained before or after yellow fever vaccination (not recorded which). The receptors come from a female donor who received the yellow fever vaccine. Both conserved end residues are part of each CDR3. The D gene is left open where the match is weak. Expanded clones get a size class; other rows say once, few or many, or leave the size out.

V gene,J gene,clone size,D gene,CDR3 DNA,CDR3 protein
TRBV4-1,TRBJ2-1,.,TRBD2,TGCGCCAGCAGCCAATTGGGGACTAGCGGGATCTATGAGCAGTTCTTC,CASSQLGTSGIYEQFF
TRBV4-1,TRBJ1-1,.,.,TGCGCCAGCAGCCAAGAGAAGGGCAACACTGAAGCTTTCTTT,CASSQEKGNTEAFF
TRBV4-3,TRBJ2-1,.,.,TGCGCCAGCAGCCAAGATGACGGGTCAGCGGGTAATGAGCAGTTCTTC,CASSQDDGSAGNEQFF
TRBV4-1,TRBJ2-7,.,TRBD2,TGCGCCAGCAGCCAAGAAGGGGGACTAGCGGGCTACGAGCAGTACTTC,CASSQEGGLAGYEQYF
TRBV7-9,TRBJ2-2,.,.,TGTGCCAGCAACCAAGCGGTCCTCGGGGGACCCGGGGAGCTGTTTTTT,CASNQAVLGGPGELFF
TRBV12-5,TRBJ2-1,.,TRBD1,TGTGCTAGTGGTTCTCGTACAGGGGGCAGGGATGAGCAGTTCTTC,CASGSRTGGRDEQFF
TRBV11-1,TRBJ2-3,once,.,TGTGCCAGCAGCTACGTACCCGGAGATAATACGCAGTATTTT,CASSYVPGDNTQYF
TRBV29-1,TRBJ2-1,.,TRBD2,TGCAGCCTGACTAGCGACAACTACAATGAGCAGTTCTTC,CSLTSDNYNEQFF
TRBV24-1,TRBJ2-1,.,.,TGTGCCACCAGTCTTGGCGGATCGTGGAATGAGCAGTTCTTC,CATSLGGSWNEQFF